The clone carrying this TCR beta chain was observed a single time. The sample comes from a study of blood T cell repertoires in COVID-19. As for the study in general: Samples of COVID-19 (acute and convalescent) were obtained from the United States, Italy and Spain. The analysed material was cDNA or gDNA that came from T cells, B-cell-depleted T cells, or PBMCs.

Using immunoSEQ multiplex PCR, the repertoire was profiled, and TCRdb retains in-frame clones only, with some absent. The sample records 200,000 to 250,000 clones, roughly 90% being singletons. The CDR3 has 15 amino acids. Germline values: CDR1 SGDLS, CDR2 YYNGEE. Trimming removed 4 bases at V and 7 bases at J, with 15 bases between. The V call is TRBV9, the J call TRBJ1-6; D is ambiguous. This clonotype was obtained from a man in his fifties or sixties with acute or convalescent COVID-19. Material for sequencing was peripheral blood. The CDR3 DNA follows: TGTGCCAGCAGCTCAGACCCAAGGAGGAATTCACCCCTCCACTTT. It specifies CASSSDPRRNSPLHF.